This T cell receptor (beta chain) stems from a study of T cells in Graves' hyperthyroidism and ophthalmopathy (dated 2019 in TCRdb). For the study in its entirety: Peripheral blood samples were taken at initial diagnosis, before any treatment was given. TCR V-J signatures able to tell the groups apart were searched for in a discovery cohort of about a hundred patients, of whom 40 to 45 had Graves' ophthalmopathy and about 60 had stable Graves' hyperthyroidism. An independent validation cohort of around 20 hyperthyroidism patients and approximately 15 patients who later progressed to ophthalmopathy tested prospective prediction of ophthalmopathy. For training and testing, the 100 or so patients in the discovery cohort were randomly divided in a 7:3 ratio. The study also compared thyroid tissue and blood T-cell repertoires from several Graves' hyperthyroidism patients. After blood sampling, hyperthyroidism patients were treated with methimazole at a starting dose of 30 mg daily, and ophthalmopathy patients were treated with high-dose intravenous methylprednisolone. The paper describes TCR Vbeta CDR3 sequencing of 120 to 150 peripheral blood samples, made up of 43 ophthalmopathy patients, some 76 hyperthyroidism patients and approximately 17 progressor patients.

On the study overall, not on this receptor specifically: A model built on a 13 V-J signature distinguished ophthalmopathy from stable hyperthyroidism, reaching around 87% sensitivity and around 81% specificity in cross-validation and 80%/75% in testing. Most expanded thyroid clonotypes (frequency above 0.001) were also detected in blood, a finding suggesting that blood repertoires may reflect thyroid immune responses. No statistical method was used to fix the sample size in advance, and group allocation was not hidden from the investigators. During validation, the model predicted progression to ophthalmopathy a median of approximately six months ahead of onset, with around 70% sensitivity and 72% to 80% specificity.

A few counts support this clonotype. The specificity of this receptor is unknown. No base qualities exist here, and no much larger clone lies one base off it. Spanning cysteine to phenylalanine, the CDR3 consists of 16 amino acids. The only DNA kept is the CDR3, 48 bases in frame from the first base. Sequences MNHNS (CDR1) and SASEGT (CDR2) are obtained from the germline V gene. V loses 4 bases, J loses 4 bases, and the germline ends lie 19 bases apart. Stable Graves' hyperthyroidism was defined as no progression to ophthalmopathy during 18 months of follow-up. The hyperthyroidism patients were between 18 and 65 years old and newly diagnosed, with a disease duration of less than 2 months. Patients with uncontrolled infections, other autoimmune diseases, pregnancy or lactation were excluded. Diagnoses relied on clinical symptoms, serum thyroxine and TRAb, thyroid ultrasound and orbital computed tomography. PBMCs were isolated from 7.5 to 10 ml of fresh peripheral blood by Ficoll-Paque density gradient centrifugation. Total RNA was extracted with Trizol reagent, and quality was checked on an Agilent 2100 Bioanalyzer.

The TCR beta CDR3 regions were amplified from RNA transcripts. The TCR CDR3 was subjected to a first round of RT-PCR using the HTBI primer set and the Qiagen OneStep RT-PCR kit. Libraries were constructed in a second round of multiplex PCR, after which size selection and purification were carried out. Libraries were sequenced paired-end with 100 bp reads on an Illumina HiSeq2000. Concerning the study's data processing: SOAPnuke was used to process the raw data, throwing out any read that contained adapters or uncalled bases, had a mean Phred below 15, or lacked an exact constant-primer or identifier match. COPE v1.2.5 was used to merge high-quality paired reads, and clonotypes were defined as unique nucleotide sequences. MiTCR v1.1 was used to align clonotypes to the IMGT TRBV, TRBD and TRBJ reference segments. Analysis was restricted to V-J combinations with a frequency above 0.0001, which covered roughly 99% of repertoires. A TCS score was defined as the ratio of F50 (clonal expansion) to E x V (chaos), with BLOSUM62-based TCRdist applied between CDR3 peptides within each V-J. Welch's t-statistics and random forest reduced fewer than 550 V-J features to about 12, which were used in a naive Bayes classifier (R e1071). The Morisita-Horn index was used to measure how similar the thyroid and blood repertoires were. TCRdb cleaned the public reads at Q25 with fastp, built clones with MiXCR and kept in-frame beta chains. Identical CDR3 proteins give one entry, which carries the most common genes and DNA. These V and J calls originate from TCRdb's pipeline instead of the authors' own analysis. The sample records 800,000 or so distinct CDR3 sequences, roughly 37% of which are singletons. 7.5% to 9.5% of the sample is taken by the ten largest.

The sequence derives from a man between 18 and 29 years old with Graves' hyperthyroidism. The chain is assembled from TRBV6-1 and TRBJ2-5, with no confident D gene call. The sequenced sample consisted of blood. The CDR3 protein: CASSGDLLGIRETQYF. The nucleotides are TGTGCCAGCAGTGGCGACCTTCTAGGAATCCGAGAGACCCAGTACTTC.